In its sample, the clone carrying this TCR beta chain was seen many times. Its antigen is unidentified. The germline CDR1 and CDR2 sequences are SQVTM and ANQGSEA. The junction had 4 bases not matched to a gene; V was cut back by 4 bases and J by 7 bases. The CDR3 length is 12 residues. TCRdb keeps only in-frame clones here, not all; method: immunoSEQ multiplex PCR. This sample has fewer than 40,000 clones and no singletons, with less than 7.5% in the ten largest. The data originate from a study of T cells after posttransplantation cyclophosphamide. Study-wide results and limits: Recipient CMV seropositivity and CMV reactivation strongly tracked TRB clonality.

This related bone marrow graft donor gave peripheral blood on the day of marrow donation. Sequencing input: PBMCs. The rearrangement joins TRBV29-1 to TRBJ2-1; TRBD2 agrees at 7 bases. This clonotype was obtained from a woman aged 45-65 years in good health and a related stem cell transplant donor. The CDR3 coding sequence is TGCAGCGTTGTGGCGGGAGCTAATGAGCAGTTCTTC. Amino acids: CSVVAGANEQFF.